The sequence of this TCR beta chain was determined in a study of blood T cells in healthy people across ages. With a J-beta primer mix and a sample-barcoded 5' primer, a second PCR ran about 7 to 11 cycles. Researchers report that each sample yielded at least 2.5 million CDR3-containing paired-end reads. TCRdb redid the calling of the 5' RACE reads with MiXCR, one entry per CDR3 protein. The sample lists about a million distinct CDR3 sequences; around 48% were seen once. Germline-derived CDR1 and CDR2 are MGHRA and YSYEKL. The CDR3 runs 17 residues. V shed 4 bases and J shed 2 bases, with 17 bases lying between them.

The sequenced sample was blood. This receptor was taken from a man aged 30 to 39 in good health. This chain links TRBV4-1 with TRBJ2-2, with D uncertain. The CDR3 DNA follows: TGCGCCAGCAGCCTCGGACCAACCAATCTCAACACCGGGGAGCTGTTTTTT. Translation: CASSLGPTNLNTGELFF.